Shown below are 14 T cell receptor beta chains from a single sample sequenced in a study of blood T cells in healthy people across ages. Alongside a J-beta primer mix, a sample-barcoded 5' primer served in a second PCR lasting roughly 7 to 11 cycles. TCRdb ran MiXCR on the 5' RACE reads and lists one entry per CDR3 protein. The data hold about 1,400,000 distinct CDR3 sequences, with around 55% observed a single time. The sequenced sample was blood. The receptors derive from a man younger than 35 in good health.

This chain links TRBV15 with TRBJ2-5, with D possibly TRBD2 on 5 matching bases. Germline V gene sequence: CDR1 LNHNV, CDR2 YYDKDF (reference sequence). Trimming shortened V by 9 bases and J by 7 bases, and 18 bases separated the two germline ends. The CDR3 is 13 residues long. The CDR3 reads CATEDGNGGTQYF. The CDR3 DNA follows: TGTGCCACAGAGGACGGGAACGGCGGGACCCAGTACTTC. The whole variable domain, filled in from reference TRBV15 and TRBJ2-5, reads DAMVIQNPRYQVTQFGKPVTLSCSQTLNHNVMYWYQQKSSQAPKLLFHYYDKDFNNEADTPDNFQSRRPNTSFCFLDIRSPGLGDTAMYLCATEDGNGGTQYFGPGTRLLVL.

The sample holds a few counts of this clonotype. The J gene is TRBJ2-6, the V gene TRBV4-3; D is uncertain. This CDR3 is 15 amino acids long. CDR1 and CDR2 (germline): LGHNA, YSLEER. Trimming left V 1 base short and J 2 bases short, with 6 bases between. For the CDR3, the DNA is TGCGCCAGCAGCCAAGGAAGTGCTGGGGCCAACGTCCTGACTTTC. It specifies CASSQGSAGANVLTF.

In its sample, this clonotype was seen a few times. The rearrangement joins TRBV7-9 to TRBJ2-6, with no clear D. The CDR3 has 13 residues. Germline V lookup: CDR1 SEHNR, CDR2 FQNEAQ (reference sequence). Trimming stripped 6 bases from V and 0 bases from J, with 3 bases between. The DNA for the CDR3 is TGTGCCAGCAGACTCTCTGGGGCCAACGTCCTGACTTTC. Translating it yields CASRLSGANVLTF.

The V gene is TRBV15, the J gene TRBJ2-7; tentatively, D is TRBD1 or TRBD2 (5 bases each). V lost 0 bases to trimming and J lost 5 bases, with 14 bases between them. CDR3 length: 15 residues. CDR1 is LNHNV, CDR2 YYDKDF, per germline (reference sequence). The CDR3 nucleotides read TGTGCCACCAGCAGAGATATGGGGACCTACAACGAGCAGTACTTC. Protein product: CATSRDMGTYNEQYF.

The rearrangement uses TRBV4-2 and TRBJ2-5, with 8 positions matching TRBD2. V shed 0 bases and J 5 bases; nucleotides not matched to a gene: 8. The CDR3 length is 16 residues. CDR1 LGHNA and CDR2 YNFKEQ come from the germline V gene. The CDR3 bases are TGTGCCAGCAGCCAAGACGGGGGGGTTGGGTCCGAGACCCAGTACTTC. This translates into CASSQDGGVGSETQYF.

The V call is TRBV29-1, the J call TRBJ2-5; no reliable D call. The CDR3 is 14 amino acids. CDR1 is SQVTM and CDR2 is ANQGSEA in the germline V gene. V lost 0 bases, J lost 1 base, and 9 bases lay in between. The DNA of the CDR3 is TGCAGCGTTGAAGATGGGCTGGCCCAAGAGACCCAGTACTTC. Protein sequence: CSVEDGLAQETQYF.

J is TRBJ1-2 and V is TRBV10-3, with D unclear. Trimming shortened V by 11 bases and J by 7 bases, and 11 bases separated the two germline ends. The CDR3 is 10 residues long. The germline V gene has CDR1 ENHRY and CDR2 SYGVKD. CDR3 coding DNA: TGTGCCCCCTACCCGCGTGGCTACACCTTC. This encodes CAPYPRGYTF.

The chain joins TRBV6-5 to TRBJ2-7; 15 positions agree with TRBD2. The germline CDR1 and CDR2 sequences are MNHEY and SVGAGI. The CDR3 has 15 residues. V gave up 5 bases and J gave up 10 bases; unmatched junction bases: 9. The CDR3 bases are TGTGCCAGCAGTCCCGGGACTAGCGGGGGGAGGCCCCAGTACTTC. Its protein product is CASSPGTSGGRPQYF.

This chain links TRBV3-1 with TRBJ2-7, with 10 positions matching TRBD2. The germline gives CDR1 LGHDT, CDR2 YNNKEL (reference sequence). There are 16 residues in the CDR3. V was pared by 1 base and J by 6 bases, with 9 bases of the junction left unmatched. Here the CDR3 DNA reads TGTGCCAGCAGCCAAGGGGTTCTACGGACTAGCGGCGAGCAGTACTTC. Translating it yields CASSQGVLRTSGEQYF.

This clonotype was observed a single time. The J gene is TRBJ2-7, the V gene TRBV5-1; no reliable D call. Trimming took 4 bases from V and 5 from J, leaving 10 bases between them. CDR1 and CDR2 (germline): SGHRS, YFSETQ. CDR3 length equals 12 residues. Here the CDR3 DNA reads TGCGCCAGCAGCACGACCCTGGACGAGCAGTACTTC. Amino acids: CASSTTLDEQYF.

The genes are TRBV3-1 and TRBJ2-6, with TRBD1 identical over 10 bases. The length of the CDR3 is 21 residues. Germline V gene sequence: CDR1 LGHDT, CDR2 YNNKEL (reference sequence). The trim removed 3 bases at V and 3 bases at J, leaving 17 bases unmatched. The CDR3 nucleotides are TGTGCCAGCAGCCAGCTACCGGGACAGGGGTCTGTGTCGCTTGGGGCCAACGTCCTGACTTTC. As protein: CASSQLPGQGSVSLGANVLTF.

This clonotype appeared once. V and J are TRBV7-2 and TRBJ1-2; D is undetermined. Germline CDR1 and CDR2: SGHTA and FQGNSA. The CDR3 length is 15 residues. Deletions cut 5 bases from V and 8 bases from J, with 21 bases between. As DNA, the CDR3 is TGTGCCAGCAGCCCGGTTTTTGAGCCGGCGAGCGGCTACACCTTC. This sequence encodes CASSPVFEPASGYTF.

This chain links TRBV4-1 with TRBJ1-1; D not resolved. The CDR3 loop spans 14 amino acids. The germline V and J ends were trimmed by 3 bases and 1 base, with 9 bases remaining between them. From germline, CDR1 is MGHRA and CDR2 YSYEKL. The CDR3 protein is CASSHGVGNTEAFF. In nucleotides, the CDR3 is TGCGCCAGCAGCCATGGGGTAGGGAACACTGAAGCTTTCTTT.

J is TRBJ1-2 and V is TRBV25-1; D call uncertain. The germline V gene encodes CDR1 MGHDK and CDR2 SYGVNS. The CDR3 length is 12 residues. Deletions cut 3 bases from V and 5 bases from J, with 7 bases between. The CDR3 nucleotides read TGTGCCAGCAGTGACAGTAAATATGGCTACACCTTC. Translating gives CASSDSKYGYTF.